The T cell receptor (beta chain) under discussion was sequenced for a study of T cells in Graves' hyperthyroidism and ophthalmopathy. Uncontrolled infection, other autoimmune disease, pregnancy or lactation disqualified patients from enrolment. TCR beta CDR3 regions were amplified from RNA. The HTBI primer set was used in a first-round RT-PCR of the TCR CDR3. TCRdb called the multiplex PCR reads again in MiXCR, with one record for every CDR3 protein. Here the sample spans about 150,000 distinct CDR3 sequences, around 21% being singletons. Whole-study findings and limits: It was a median 6.5 months before onset that the model predicted ophthalmopathy. The blood repertoire included most of the expanded thyroid clonotypes above 0.001. In simple terms, a model built on 13 V-J features told ophthalmopathy apart from stable hyperthyroidism.

In this sample, this clonotype turned up a few times. Its antigen is as yet unknown. The germline gives CDR1 SNHLY, CDR2 FYNNEI. Trimming pared 10 bases from V and 1 base from J, leaving 16 bases between. The CDR3 is 14 amino acids. The TCR originated in a woman in her 50s with Graves' hyperthyroidism that later progressed to Graves' ophthalmopathy. The sample comprised blood. The chain recombines TRBV2 with TRBJ1-1, with a possible D match to TRBD1 (5 bases). The chain's CDR3 is CATQGATRNTEAFF. CDR3 DNA sequence: TGTGCCACCCAAGGGGCGACGAGGAACACTGAAGCTTTCTTT.